The present T cell receptor beta chain was sequenced within a study of shared clonotypes between healthy human individuals (TCRdb year 2020). For context, the study as a whole: A few men and two women, aged 18 to 49 years, made up the cohort. Per donor, three plates each were used for CD4 naive and CD4 memory, two for CD8 naive, and one for CD8 memory. To estimate repertoire size and how much clonotype sharing occurs between individuals, the study deeply sequenced the blood TCR repertoires of five healthy adults. Different laboratories and diverse techniques were used to prepare libraries and sequence TCR repertoires, to increase sequencing depth and limit assay-specific biases. Leukapheresis yielded between about 0.94 and 10 billion PBMCs per donor. What the study reported, not specific to this receptor: Naive subsets generally had larger estimated clonotype richness than memory subsets. Based on pairwise subsampling, the degree of clonotype sharing among donors was expected to be affected by sequencing depth. Higher generation probabilities were observed for clonotypes shared by all four sorted-subset donors than for non-shared clonotypes. The small number of donors limited the genetic and exposure-history diversity represented. Sampling was restricted to blood, and TCR repertoires in tissue are likely to differ from TCR repertoires in blood. Across a few donors, around 5.4% of naive CD4, approximately 3.6% of naive CD8, 2.3% of memory CD4, and over 0.35% of memory CD8 clonotypes were shared. Rarefaction of sorted-subset datasets indicated incomplete sequencing despite the large sequencing depth.

Using the deep immunoSEQ assay, multiplex PCR amplified TCR CDR3 regions from genomic DNA. For each cell subset, the extracted genomic DNA was distributed evenly across all wells of several immunoSEQ 96-well plates, and each plate served as one replicate. For sorted subsets, roughly 200 ng genomic DNA, equal to tens of thousands of T cell genomes, was loaded into each replicate PCR. The purified libraries were quantified using a Qubit 3.0 fluorometer, sized with a Bioanalyzer 2100, and then quantified again using the KAPA Library Quantification kit. A separate single-read 150-cycle Illumina NextSeq 550 flow cell was used to sequence each immunoSEQ 96-well plate. Regarding the original processing steps: Because only junctional sequences without quality scores were contained in the immunoSEQ output, filtering matching that applied to full-length reads could not be performed. To assign V/J genes and CDR3, sequences were annotated using PyIR, a Python wrapper for IgBLAST v1.9, with IMGT germline references. Any read was removed if the V/J assignment was weak (E-value above 1e-6), the CDR3 was missing, or the read contained stop codons, out-of-frame junctions, or ambiguous translated residues. V3J clonotypes were defined as sequences sharing an identical inferred V gene, J gene, and CDR3 amino acid sequence. Percentage overlap between repertoires was computed as shared unique clonotypes divided by the size of the smaller repertoire. Three approaches were used to assess repertoire richness: RTK rarefaction, the Chao1 estimator, and Recon v2.1 estimates of unobserved clonotypes. OLGA was used to compute generation probabilities for all TCRbeta clonotypes that the gDNA method yielded from a handful of donors. This is the immuneACCESS table as TCRdb keeps it, with only in-frame sequences that have V and J called. A part of the clones is gone; compared with another copy, unresolved V genes explain less than half, and the rest is unexplained. V and J calls plus clone size are reproduced from that table; the DNA served to infer D and trimming. The sample has about 680,000 clones on record, just over 90% of them singletons. The ten largest clones capture approximately 22% of the sample.

Points on this clone: The antigen this receptor binds is unknown. No base qualities exist here, and no much larger clone lies one base off it.

CD8 naive samples consisted of CD45RO-negative cells that were positively selected for CCR7, yielding a CD45RA+CCR7+ population without TemRA cells. Healthy HIV-negative adults with no recently reported acute infections or vaccinations were included as donors. Every donor was a Caucasian adult living in Nashville, Tennessee, USA. Blood was collected by leukapheresis, and PBMCs were isolated by Ficoll-Histopaque density gradient centrifugation and then cryopreserved in liquid nitrogen vapor phase. Purity and quantity of every magnetically sorted T cell population were checked by analytical flow cytometry. From each sorted fraction, genomic DNA was isolated and quantified by UV absorbance on a Nanodrop 2000c. Trimming costs V 0 bases and J 2 bases, and their ends lie 11 bases apart. Based on the germline V gene (reference sequence), the CDR1 and CDR2 sequences are MNHEY and SMNVEV. The CDR3 starts with the cysteine, ends with the phenylalanine, and has 15 residues. Just the 45-base CDR3 DNA is kept, in frame starting at base 1.

The chain joins TRBV27 to TRBJ2-7, with no D gene named confidently. The sequence was collected from a man younger than 45 in good health. The sample consisted of naive CD8+ T cells sorted from blood. Sample cell subset or site, as interpreted from the label and publication: CD45RA+CCR7+. The bases read TGTGCCAGCAGTTTATCGGTCTGGGGTGCCTACGAGCAGTACTTC. Translated, it gives CASSLSVWGAYEQYF.